This T cell receptor (beta chain) comes out of a study of CD8+CD57+ T cells in acquired aplastic anemia. Study in general: CD4+ reads averaged approximately 9.9 million in healthy donors.

The TCR beta profiling, which covered VDJ combination and CDR3 sequence, was carried out using genomic DNA as the template. One entry per CDR3 protein results from TCRdb running MiXCR on the reads. The sample has around 150,000 distinct CDR3 sequences, just under 45% seen once; the top ten hold over 0.95%. Sequencing was carried out using sorted CD4+, CD8+, or CD8+CD57+ T cells (not recorded which) from PBMCs. The receptor's source is a human donor in good health.

CDR3 DNA: TGTGCCACCAGTGATTTGGAACTAGCGGGAGATCCCGATACGCAGTATTTT. Its translation: CATSDLELAGDPDTQYF. V is TRBV24-1 and J is TRBJ2-3; 11 bases line up with TRBD2. The V segment lost 0 bases and the J segment 6 bases; nucleotides outside the gene matches: 7. Germline CDR1 KGHDR, CDR2 SFDVKD. The CDR3 length is 17 residues.